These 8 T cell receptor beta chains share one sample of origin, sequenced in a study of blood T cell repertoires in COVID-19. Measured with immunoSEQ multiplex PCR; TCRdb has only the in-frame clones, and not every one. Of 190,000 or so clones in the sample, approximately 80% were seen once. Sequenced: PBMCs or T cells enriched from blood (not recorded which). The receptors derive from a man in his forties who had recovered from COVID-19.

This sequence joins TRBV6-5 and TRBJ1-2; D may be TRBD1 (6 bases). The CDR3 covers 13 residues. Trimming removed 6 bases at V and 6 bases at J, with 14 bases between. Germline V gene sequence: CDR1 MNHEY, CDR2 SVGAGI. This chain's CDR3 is CASSPTGADGYTF. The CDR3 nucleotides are TGTGCCAGCAGCCCGACAGGAGCAGATGGCTACACCTTC.

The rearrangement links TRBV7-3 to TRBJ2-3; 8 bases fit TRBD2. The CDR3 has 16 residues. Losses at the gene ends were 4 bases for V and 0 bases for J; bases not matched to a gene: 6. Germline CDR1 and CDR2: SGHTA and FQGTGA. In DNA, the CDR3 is TGTGCCAGCAGCTACGGCGGGAGGACTAGCACAGATACGCAGTATTTT. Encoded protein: CASSYGGRTSTDTQYF.

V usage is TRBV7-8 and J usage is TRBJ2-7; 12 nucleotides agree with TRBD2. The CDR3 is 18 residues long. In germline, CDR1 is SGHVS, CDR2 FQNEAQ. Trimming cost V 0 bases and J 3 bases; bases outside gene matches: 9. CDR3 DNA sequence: TGTGCCAGCAGCTTAGCGTCGGCACTGACTAGCGGGAGCTACGAGCAGTACTTC. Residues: CASSLASALTSGSYEQYF.

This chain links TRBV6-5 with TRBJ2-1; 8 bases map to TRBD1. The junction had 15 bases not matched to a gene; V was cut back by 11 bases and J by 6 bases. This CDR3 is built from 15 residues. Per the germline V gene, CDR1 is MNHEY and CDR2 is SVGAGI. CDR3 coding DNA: TGTGCCGGTTCCCCCCAGGGGGCTCTCCTCAATGAGCAGTTCTTC. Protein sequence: CAGSPQGALLNEQFF.

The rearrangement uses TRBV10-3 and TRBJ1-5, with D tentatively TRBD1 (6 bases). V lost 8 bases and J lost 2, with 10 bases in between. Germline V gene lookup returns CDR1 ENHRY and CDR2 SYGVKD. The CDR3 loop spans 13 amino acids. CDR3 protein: CAIQGGGNQPQHF. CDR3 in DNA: TGTGCCATCCAAGGGGGTGGCAATCAGCCCCAGCATTTT.

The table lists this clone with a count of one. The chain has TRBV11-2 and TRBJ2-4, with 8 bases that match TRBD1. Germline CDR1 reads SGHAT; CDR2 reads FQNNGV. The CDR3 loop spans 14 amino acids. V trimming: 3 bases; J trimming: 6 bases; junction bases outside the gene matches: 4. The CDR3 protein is CASSLDRALNIQYF. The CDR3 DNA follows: TGTGCCAGCAGCTTGGACAGGGCCCTAAACATTCAGTACTTC.

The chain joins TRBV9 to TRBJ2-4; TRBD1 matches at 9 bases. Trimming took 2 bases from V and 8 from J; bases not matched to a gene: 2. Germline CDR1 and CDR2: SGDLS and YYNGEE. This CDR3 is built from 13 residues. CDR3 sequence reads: CASSVRDRDIQYF. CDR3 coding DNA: TGTGCCAGCAGCGTCAGGGACAGGGACATTCAGTACTTC.

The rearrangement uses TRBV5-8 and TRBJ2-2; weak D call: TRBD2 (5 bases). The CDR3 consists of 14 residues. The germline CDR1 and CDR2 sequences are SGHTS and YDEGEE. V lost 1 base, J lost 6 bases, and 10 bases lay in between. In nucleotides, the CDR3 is TGTGCCAGCAGCTTGACTAGTTATGCCGGGGAGCTGTTTTTT. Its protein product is CASSLTSYAGELFF.